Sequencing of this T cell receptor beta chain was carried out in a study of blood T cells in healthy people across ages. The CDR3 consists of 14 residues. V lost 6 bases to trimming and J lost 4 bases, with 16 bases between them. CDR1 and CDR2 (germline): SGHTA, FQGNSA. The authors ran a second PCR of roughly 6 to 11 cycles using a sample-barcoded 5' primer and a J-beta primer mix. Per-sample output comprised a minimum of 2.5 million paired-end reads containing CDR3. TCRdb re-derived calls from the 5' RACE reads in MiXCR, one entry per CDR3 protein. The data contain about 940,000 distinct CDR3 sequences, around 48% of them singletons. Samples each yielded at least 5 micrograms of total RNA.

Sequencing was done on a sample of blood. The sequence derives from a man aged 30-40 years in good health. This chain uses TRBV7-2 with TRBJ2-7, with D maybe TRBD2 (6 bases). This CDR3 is CASSPGRGFYEQYF. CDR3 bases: TGTGCCAGCAGTCCGGGGCGGGGCTTTTACGAGCAGTACTTC.